These 4 T cell receptor beta chains originate from one sample sequenced in a study of blood T cell repertoires in COVID-19. Using immunoSEQ multiplex PCR, the repertoire was profiled, and TCRdb retains in-frame clones only, with some absent. The sample lists 30,000 to 35,000 clones; 85% were seen once. The source material was peripheral blood. The receptors shown here come from a human donor with acute or convalescent COVID-19. The donor label of this sample is uncertain.

This rearrangement joins TRBV7-2 to TRBJ2-7, with a weak D call TRBD2 (5 bases). Germline V CDR1 and CDR2: SGHTA, FQGNSA. This CDR3 is 14 amino acids long. With 4 bases removed from V and 6 bases from J, the gap between germline ends came to 16 bases. Written as DNA, the CDR3 is TGTGCCAGCAGCTCGGGGTCTTCGGTGGGCGAGCAGTACTTC. This encodes CASSSGSSVGEQYF.

This chain links TRBV3-1 (or the pseudogene TRBV3-2) with TRBJ2-5, with 8 bases identical to TRBD2. This CDR3 has 16 amino acids. V lost 4 bases, J lost 0 bases, and 7 bases stayed unmatched. Germline CDR1 reads LGHDT; CDR2 reads YNNKEL (reference sequence). CDR3 in DNA: TGTGCCAGCAGCCCTACTAGCGGCCGAGACCAAGAGACCCAGTACTTC. It specifies CASSPTSGRDQETQYF.

A single count supports this clone. V is TRBV27 and J is TRBJ2-5; the D gene is possibly TRBD1 (5 bases). CDR1 is MNHEY and CDR2 is SMNVEV in the germline V gene (reference sequence). V lost 4 bases to trimming and J lost 4 bases, with 7 bases between them. The CDR3 contains 12 residues. CDR3 sequence reads: CASSSQGETQYF. CDR3 coding DNA: TGTGCCAGCAGTTCCCAGGGAGAGACCCAGTACTTC.

The rearrangement uses TRBV19 and TRBJ1-6; possibly TRBD1 for D (5 bases). V was cut by 0 bases and J by 5 bases, with 5 bases left in between. This CDR3 has 14 amino acids. Germline V gene lookup returns CDR1 LNHDA and CDR2 SQIVND (reference sequence). CDR3 in DNA: TGTGCCAGTAGTATAGAGGACAATAATTCACCCCTCCACTTT. Protein: CASSIEDNNSPLHF.